The clone carrying this T cell receptor beta chain showed up just a few times. Its antigen is unidentified. Germline CDR1 reads KGHSH; CDR2 reads LQKENI. Trimming removed 3 bases from V and 5 bases from J; junction bases left unmatched: 9. The CDR3 totals 16 residues. This entry comes from a study of T cells in tumors after PD-1 blockade. Study-wide background: Excluded were patients with checkpoint blockade, immunosuppressants, or radiotherapy or other anti-cancer therapy within 4 weeks. Daily vismodegib 150 mg continued in a subset of anti-PD-1-treated patients.

Regarding the study as a whole: About 45% of tumor TCR clonotypes were also found in blood.

The table came from immunoSEQ multiplex PCR; TCRdb's copy has only in-frame clones and leaves some out. The sample contains fewer than 7,500 clones, roughly 80% of which appear only once. Tumor or blood genomic DNA was sequenced, with inputs of about 600 ng to 6,500 ng. The receptor's source is a human donor with advanced basal cell or squamous cell carcinoma (not recorded which). The chain carries TRBV18 and TRBJ2-4, with 8 bases matching TRBD2. The specimen comprised PBMCs, sampled after anti-PD-1 therapy. The CDR3 nucleotides are TGTGCCAGCTCACCCCGCCTTGCGGGGGGCGAAAACATTCAGTACTTC. It yields the protein CASSPRLAGGENIQYF.